The 8 T cell receptor beta chains given below trace back to one sample, sequenced in a study of T cells expressing NK-cell markers. TCRdb reprocessed the 5' RACE reads and stores each CDR3 protein as one record, lacking DNA. Recorded for this sample: about 260,000 distinct CDR3 sequences. Sequenced: blood T cells: a sorted CD56 or NKG2C T cell subset, CD4+ or CD8+ T cells, or bulk PBMC T cells (not recorded which). These TCRs come from a woman between 18 and 75 years old in good health.

The V call is TRBV20-1, the J call TRBJ2-2; the TRBD1 assignment by TCRdb is unverifiable without DNA. Germline V gene sequence: CDR1 DFQATT, CDR2 SNEGSKA (reference sequence). This CDR3 has 15 amino acids. The chain's CDR3 is CSAREQGAGTGELFF.

V is TRBV28 and J is TRBJ2-3; the TCRdb D gene call, TRBD1, has no DNA to confirm it. CDR1 is MDHEN, CDR2 SYDVKM, per germline. The CDR3 totals 15 residues. CDR3 in amino acids: CASSLDTPSPDTQYF.

The chain combines TRBV20-1 with TRBJ2-5; as DNA is missing, the TRBD2 call by TCRdb cannot be tested. Germline V gene sequence: CDR1 DFQATT, CDR2 SNEGSKA (reference sequence). The CDR3 loop spans 15 amino acids. CDR3 protein: CSVVASGGLKETQYF.

The gene calls are TRBV27 and TRBJ1-6; TCRdb's D call, TRBD1, is unchecked because there is no DNA. This CDR3 comprises 14 residues. In germline, CDR1 is MNHEY, CDR2 SMNVEV (reference sequence). The CDR3 is CASSKQGVGSPLHF.

J is TRBJ2-1 and V is TRBV4-3. Looked up from germline, CDR1 is LGHNA and CDR2 is YSLEER. The CDR3 spans 15 residues. The CDR3 loop is CASSQVSSAYNEQFF.

This rearrangement joins TRBV20-1 to TRBJ2-3; there is no DNA to check the TCRdb D call of TRBD2. The V gene's germline CDR1 is DFQATT and CDR2 SNEGSKA (reference sequence). This CDR3 has 16 amino acids. CDR3: CSLGTSGRISADTQYF.

The chain joins TRBV6-1 to TRBJ2-5; the D call from TCRdb, TRBD2, cannot be confirmed without DNA. The CDR3 consists of 14 residues. The germline gives CDR1 MNHNS, CDR2 SASEGT. The CDR3 here is CASRGLAAQETQYF.

V is TRBV6-2 or TRBV6-3 and J is TRBJ2-1; TCRdb names TRBD2, which stays unverified in the absence of DNA. The V gene's germline CDR1 is MNHEY and CDR2 SVGEGT. The length of the CDR3 is 14 residues. The CDR3: CASSYQTRANEQFF.